The clone carrying this T cell receptor (beta chain) was observed many times. The target antigen is unknown. The data stem from a study of T cells after yellow fever vaccination. Study outcomes and limitations: A large majority of primary-vaccination clones showed up again after the booster (96% CD4, around 85% CD8). There was a possibility that FACS-sorted repertoires contained abundant clonotypes contaminating from the bulk population. The study found a weaker secondary response that peaked faster, day 5 versus 15.

The CDR3 is 15 amino acids. Trimming removed 4 bases from V and 8 bases from J, with 18 bases in between. The germline CDR1 and CDR2 sequences are SEHNR and FQNEAQ (reference sequence). TCR cDNA, made by 5'RACE template switching, carried an added universal primer site and UMIs. A single record per CDR3 protein comes from TCRdb applying MiXCR to the 5' RACE reads. The sample lists 230,000 or so distinct CDR3 sequences; about 3.5% were seen once. The receptor was isolated from a man aged 18-30 years who received the YFV17D yellow fever vaccine. The sequencing used PBMCs, collected 15 days after the yellow fever booster vaccination. The chain joins TRBV7-9 to TRBJ2-1; D tentatively reads TRBD1 or TRBD2 (5 bases each). CDR3 protein: CASSYGTILGDEQFF. CDR3 sequence (DNA): TGTGCCAGCAGCTACGGGACCATATTAGGGGATGAGCAGTTCTTC.